This TCR beta chain comes out of a study of T cell responses to AZD1222 COVID-19 vaccine listed by TCRdb under 2021. For the study in its entirety: TCR sequencing covered more than 230 trial participants: around 210 given two doses of AZD1222 and approximately 26 given two doses of MenACWY control vaccine. Trial participants were enrolled by age into 18-55, 56-69 and 70-plus year subgroups, with approximately 160, 26 and 62 TCR-sequenced participants respectively. Points the paper makes about the study in general: Participants were mostly white British and included more females than males, and it was suggested by the authors that clonal diversity may have been underestimated. Because no samples from the day 14 peak response were available, repertoires could be characterized only after the peak T cell response. In the small 56-69-year group, the increase in depth fell short of significance, most likely because of low power. Spike-specific TCR breadth and depth rose significantly after two AZD1222 doses compared with day 0 and with MenACWY recipients. The whole spike protein was spanned by vaccine-associated CD4 TCRs, and dominant responses were seen in regions 160-218 and 743-854. Conclusions about previously exposed vaccinees were limited because only six AZD1222 recipients were SARS-CoV-2 seropositive at baseline. Epitopes outside the regions mutated in the B.1.351 and B.1.1.7 variants were reportedly recognized by nearly half of the unique spike-specific TCRs.

This clone was detected once. The antigen this receptor binds is unknown. Base qualities are not provided; no much larger clone lies one nucleotide away. The intended sense of this specimen's time point label: about 28 days (+/-7) after the second vaccine dose. AZD1222 recipients given second doses at about 4 weeks or at about 12 weeks were pooled, since spike-specific TCR depth and breadth were not found to differ between the two schedules. Vaccinee samples were obtained from the UK trials COV001 and COV002, which included a single-blind randomized controlled phase 2/3 trial of AZD1222 (ChAdOx1 nCoV-19) in healthy adults. Trial participant PBMC samples were collected at day 0 and day 28 after the second dose for TCRbeta chain sequencing. Relative to germline, V is 1 base shorter and J is 4 bases shorter, with 13 bases between their ends. From its cysteine to its phenylalanine, the CDR3 spans 15 amino acids. Kept here is only the CDR3 DNA, which spans 45 bases and is read in frame from base 1. The germline V gene sets CDR1 to MGHRA and CDR2 to YSYEKL.

The CDR3 regions of human TCRbeta chains were analyzed by immunosequencing. As for the authors' bioinformatics: TCRs in the repertoires were compared against a reference library of SARS-CoV-2-specific TCRs that had been generated with the MIRA antigen-specificity platform. Breadth was defined as the fraction of unique TCRs that were SARS-CoV-2-associated. Depth was defined as the fraction of total T cells that were SARS-CoV-2-associated. Using the MIRA data, each spike-specific TCR was assigned both to the spike region to which the TCR was reactive and to a CD4 or CD8 class. Log10-transformed breadth and depth values were compared by one-way ANOVA with Sidak's multiple comparisons tests. The table was pulled from immuneACCESS by TCRdb, which kept in-frame rearrangements only. Such tables lose some clones; where checked, under half of the loss comes from unresolved V genes, and the rest has no known cause. V and J calls and clone size are as listed in that table; D and trimming were resolved from the DNA. Across this sample there are roughly 150,000 clones, with around 94% seen only once. The top ten clones comprise under 6% of the sample.

This receptor chain uses TRBV4-1 and TRBJ1-1; the D gene lacks a confident call. Here the sequenced sample was peripheral blood, taken 28 days after the second AZD1222 dose. The sequence was collected from an adult who received the AZD1222 COVID-19 vaccine. The nucleotide sequence reads TGCGCCAGCAGCCAAGTTCTAGGGAAAGGCACTGAAGCTTTCTTT. Its coded protein is CASSQVLGKGTEAFF.